This TCR beta chain was captured in a study of radiation and T cells in renal cell carcinoma. Time point specified: blood 4 weeks post-SBRT, at nephrectomy. Treatment of the sample: 15 Gy SBRT to primary tumor, nephrectomy 4 weeks later. Nephrectomy followed 15 Gy stereotactic body radiation by 4 weeks. The CDR3 has 15 residues. Germline V CDR1 and CDR2: LNHDA, SQIVND (reference sequence). The V gene end was trimmed by 8 bases and the J gene end by 2 bases; junction bases not matched to a gene: 9. The table came from immunoSEQ multiplex PCR; TCRdb's copy has only in-frame clones and leaves some out. In the table there are approximately 150,000 clones, 86% of which are singletons.

This sequence joins TRBV19 and TRBJ1-1, with 9 bases lining up with TRBD1. This TCR came from a woman aged 50 to 65 with renal cell carcinoma. The sample here was blood, taken from a patient whose treatment included radiotherapy and nephrectomy. The CDR3 DNA reads TGTGCCAGTTTCAACAGGGGGCTGGGCAACACTGAAGCTTTCTTT. This translates into CASFNRGLGNTEAFF.